This TCR beta chain is drawn from a study of cytomegalovirus exposure and HLA in healthy donors (dated by TCRdb to the late 2010s). Study-wide context: A later analysis indicated that the roughly 130 validation repertoires were generated on the platform also employed for the 670 or so repertoires of the first cohort. The aim of the study was to test whether cataloging public T cell receptors could identify signatures of past pathogen exposure. Along with the approximately 700-subject first cohort, a separate validation cohort of some 130 different subjects was used. High-throughput TCR immunosequencing, statistical association of individual TCRs with disease status, and machine learning were combined to predict cytomegalovirus infection status. Overall results and qualifications from the work: The study gave a list of under 200 TCR beta chains associated with cytomegalovirus. A later analysis lacked HLA typing for the validation cohort, so it scored co-occurrence in that cohort across all 120 or so repertoires. Subsequent analysis determined that TCRs grouped into clusters in the first cohort also showed a tendency toward co-occurrence across the 120 or so validation repertoires, and 85% to 95% of cluster scores exceeded 0. In vitro tests confirmed that a few of the cytomegalovirus-associated TCR beta chains recognize cytomegalovirus antigens. The authors suggested that the approach could potentially be generalized to other disease states and immunological phenotypes. Most TCR sequences were seen in very few donors, while some public TCRs were found in many individuals. Cytomegalovirus status was reported to be diagnosed by the classifier with high specificity and sensitivity in both the original and validation cohorts.

This clone was seen a single time. Its antigen has not been determined. Base qualities are missing; no much larger clone stands one base away. V and J lose 5 bases and 3 bases, and a span of 10 bases separates them. Spanning cysteine to phenylalanine, the CDR3 consists of 13 amino acids. The DNA shown is the 39-base CDR3, in frame from base 1. The germline V gene encodes CDR1 MNHNS and CDR2 SASEGT. The donors belonged to the validation cohort of over a hundred subjects, which was separate from the roughly 670-subject first cohort. Library method: the immunoSEQ multiplex PCR assay. For the original study's pipeline: To diagnose cytomegalovirus status from the catalog of TCR beta chain sequences, a statistical classification framework was built. As stored in TCRdb, this immuneACCESS dataset retains in-frame rearrangements with V and J assigned. A fraction of the clones does not appear; measured against another copy, unresolved V genes explain less than half of the discrepancy, and the remainder lacks a known reason. The DNA gave D and trimming, while V, J and clone size come from that table. The sample table lists about 21,000 clones, around 96% of them with a count of one. Of the sample, 8.5% to 10% falls within the top ten clones.

The chain is encoded by TRBV6-1 joined to TRBJ2-5, with a tentative D gene TRBD2 over 5 matching bases. The sample was PBMCs. The sequence derives from a man younger than 40 in good health and CMV-seropositive. The bases are TGTGCCAGCAGTCGCGGGCCAGAAGAGACCCAGTACTTC. Translated, this gives CASSRGPEETQYF.